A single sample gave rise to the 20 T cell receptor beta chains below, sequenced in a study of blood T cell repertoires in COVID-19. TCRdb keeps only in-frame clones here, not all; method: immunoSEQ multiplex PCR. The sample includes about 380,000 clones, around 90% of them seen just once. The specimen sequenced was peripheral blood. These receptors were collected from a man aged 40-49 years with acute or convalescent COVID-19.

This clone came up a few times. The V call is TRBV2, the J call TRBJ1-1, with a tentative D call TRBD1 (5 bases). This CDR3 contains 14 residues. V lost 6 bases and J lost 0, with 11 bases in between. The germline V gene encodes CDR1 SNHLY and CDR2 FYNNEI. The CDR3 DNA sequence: TGTGCCAGCAGCGTGACAGCTATGAACACTGAAGCTTTCTTT. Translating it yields CASSVTAMNTEAFF.

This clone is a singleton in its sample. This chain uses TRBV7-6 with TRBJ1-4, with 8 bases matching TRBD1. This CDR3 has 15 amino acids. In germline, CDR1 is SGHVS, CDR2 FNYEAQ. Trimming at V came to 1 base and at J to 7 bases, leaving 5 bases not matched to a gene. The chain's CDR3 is CASSLGRGHGEKLFF. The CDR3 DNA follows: TGTGCCAGCAGCTTAGGCAGGGGGCATGGTGAAAAACTGTTTTTT.

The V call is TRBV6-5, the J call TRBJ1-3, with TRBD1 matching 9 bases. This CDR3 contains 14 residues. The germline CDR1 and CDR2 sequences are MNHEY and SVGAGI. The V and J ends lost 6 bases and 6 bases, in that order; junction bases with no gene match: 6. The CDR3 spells CASRPQGAKNTIYF. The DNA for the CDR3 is TGTGCCAGCAGGCCACAGGGGGCCAAAAACACCATATATTTT.

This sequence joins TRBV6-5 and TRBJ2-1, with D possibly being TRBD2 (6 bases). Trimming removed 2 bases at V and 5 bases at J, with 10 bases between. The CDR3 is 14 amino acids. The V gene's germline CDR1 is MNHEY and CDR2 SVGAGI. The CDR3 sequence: CASSYLSGDNEQFF. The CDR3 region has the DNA TGTGCCAGCAGTTACCTTAGCGGAGACAATGAGCAGTTCTTC.

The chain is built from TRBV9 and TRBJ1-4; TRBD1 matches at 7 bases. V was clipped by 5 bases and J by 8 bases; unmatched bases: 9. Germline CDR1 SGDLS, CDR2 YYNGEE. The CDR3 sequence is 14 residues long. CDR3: CASSPTGDTEKLFF. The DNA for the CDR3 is TGTGCCAGCAGTCCTACAGGGGACACAGAAAAACTGTTTTTT.

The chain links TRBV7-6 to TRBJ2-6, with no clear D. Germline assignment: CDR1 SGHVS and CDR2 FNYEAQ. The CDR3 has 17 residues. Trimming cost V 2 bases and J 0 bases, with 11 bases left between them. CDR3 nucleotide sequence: TGTGCCAGCAGCTTACTGCAGGCAATCTCTGGGGCCAACGTCCTGACTTTC. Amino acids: CASSLLQAISGANVLTF. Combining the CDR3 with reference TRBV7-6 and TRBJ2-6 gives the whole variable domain GAGVSQSPRYKVTKRGQDVALRCDPISGHVSLYWYRQALGQGPEFLTYFNYEAQQDKSGLPNDRFSAERPEGSISTLTIQRTEQRDSAMYRCASSLLQAISGANVLTFGAGSRLTVL.

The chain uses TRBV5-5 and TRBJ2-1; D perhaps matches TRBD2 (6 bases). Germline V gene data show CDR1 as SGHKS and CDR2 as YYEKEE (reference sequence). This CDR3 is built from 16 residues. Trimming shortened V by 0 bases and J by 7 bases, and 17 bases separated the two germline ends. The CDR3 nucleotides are TGTGCCAGCAGCTTGGATCCGGGAGTATTCGTTAATGAGCAGTTCTTC. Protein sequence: CASSLDPGVFVNEQFF.

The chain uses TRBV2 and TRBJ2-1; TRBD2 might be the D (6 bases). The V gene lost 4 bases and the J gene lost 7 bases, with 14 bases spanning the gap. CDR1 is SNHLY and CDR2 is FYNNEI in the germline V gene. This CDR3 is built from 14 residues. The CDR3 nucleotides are TGTGCCAGCAGTGGGACGGGGGTAACAAATGAGCAGTTCTTC. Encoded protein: CASSGTGVTNEQFF.

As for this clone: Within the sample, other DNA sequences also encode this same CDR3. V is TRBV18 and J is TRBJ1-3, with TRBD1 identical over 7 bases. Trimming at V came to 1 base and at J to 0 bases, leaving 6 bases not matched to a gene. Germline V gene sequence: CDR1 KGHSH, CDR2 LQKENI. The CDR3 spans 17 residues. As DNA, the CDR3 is TGTGCCAGCTCACCACGGATTGGGACAGTCTCTGGAAACACCATATATTTT. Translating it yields CASSPRIGTVSGNTIYF.

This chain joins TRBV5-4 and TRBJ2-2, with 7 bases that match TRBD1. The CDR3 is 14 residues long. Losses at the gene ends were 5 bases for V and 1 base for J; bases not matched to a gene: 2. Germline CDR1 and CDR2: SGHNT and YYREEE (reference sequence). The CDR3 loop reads CASSWDRNTGELFF. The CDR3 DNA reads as TGTGCCAGCAGTTGGGACAGGAACACCGGGGAGCTGTTTTTT.

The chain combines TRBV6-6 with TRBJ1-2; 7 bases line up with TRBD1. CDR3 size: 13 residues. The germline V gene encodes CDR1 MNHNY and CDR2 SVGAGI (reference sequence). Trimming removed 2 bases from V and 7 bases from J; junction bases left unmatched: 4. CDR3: CASSYEGGSGYTF. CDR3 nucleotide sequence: TGTGCCAGCAGTTACGAAGGGGGCTCTGGCTACACCTTC.

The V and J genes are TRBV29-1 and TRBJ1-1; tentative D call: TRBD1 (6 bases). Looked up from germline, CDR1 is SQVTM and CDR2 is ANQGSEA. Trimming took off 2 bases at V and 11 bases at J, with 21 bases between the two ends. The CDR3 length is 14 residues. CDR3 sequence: CSVESWVVDSEAFF. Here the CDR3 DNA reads TGCAGCGTTGAATCTTGGGTAGTGGACAGCGAGGCTTTCTTT.

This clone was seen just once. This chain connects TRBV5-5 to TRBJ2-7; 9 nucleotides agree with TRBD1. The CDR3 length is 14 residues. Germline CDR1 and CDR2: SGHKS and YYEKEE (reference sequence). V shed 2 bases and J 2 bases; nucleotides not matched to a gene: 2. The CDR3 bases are TGTGCCAGCAGCTTACGACAGGGGGCCTACGAGCAGTACTTC. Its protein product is CASSLRQGAYEQYF.

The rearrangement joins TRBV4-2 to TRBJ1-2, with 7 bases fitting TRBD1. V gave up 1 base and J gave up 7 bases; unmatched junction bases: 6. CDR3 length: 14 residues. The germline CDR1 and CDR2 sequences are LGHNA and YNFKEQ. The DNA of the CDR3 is TGTGCCAGCAGCCAAGTTAAGACAGGGTCTGGCTACACCTTC. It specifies CASSQVKTGSGYTF.

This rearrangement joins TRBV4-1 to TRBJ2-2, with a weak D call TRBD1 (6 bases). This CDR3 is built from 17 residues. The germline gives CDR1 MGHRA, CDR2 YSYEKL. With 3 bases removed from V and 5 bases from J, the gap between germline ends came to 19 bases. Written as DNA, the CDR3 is TGCGCCAGCAGCCACATCGTCAGGGGAAGAGGGACCGGGGAGCTGTTTTTT. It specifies CASSHIVRGRGTGELFF.

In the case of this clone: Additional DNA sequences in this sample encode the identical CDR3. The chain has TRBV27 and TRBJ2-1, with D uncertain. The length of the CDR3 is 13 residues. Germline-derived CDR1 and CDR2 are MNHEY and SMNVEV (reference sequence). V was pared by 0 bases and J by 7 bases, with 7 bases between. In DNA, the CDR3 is TGTGCCAGCAGTTTATCGCGGTATAATGAGCAGTTCTTC. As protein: CASSLSRYNEQFF.

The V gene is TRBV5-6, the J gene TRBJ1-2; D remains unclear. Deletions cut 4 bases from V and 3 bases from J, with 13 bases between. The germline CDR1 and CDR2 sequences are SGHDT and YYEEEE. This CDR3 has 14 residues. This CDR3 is CASSLWSPYYGYTF. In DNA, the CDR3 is TGTGCCAGCAGCCTATGGTCCCCATACTATGGCTACACCTTC.

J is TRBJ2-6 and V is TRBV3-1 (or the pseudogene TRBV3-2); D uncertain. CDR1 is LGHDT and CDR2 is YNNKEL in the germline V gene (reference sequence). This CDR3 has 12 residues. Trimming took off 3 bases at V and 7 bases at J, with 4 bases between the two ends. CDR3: CASSHIANVLTF. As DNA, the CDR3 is TGTGCCAGCAGCCATATAGCCAACGTCCTGACTTTC.

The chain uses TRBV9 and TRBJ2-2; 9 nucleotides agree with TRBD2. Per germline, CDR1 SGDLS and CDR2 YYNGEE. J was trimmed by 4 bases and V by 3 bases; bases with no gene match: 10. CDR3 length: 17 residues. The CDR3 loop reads CASSGRTGLAVTGELFF. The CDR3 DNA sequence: TGTGCCAGCAGCGGGCGAACGGGACTAGCTGTCACCGGGGAGCTGTTTTTT.

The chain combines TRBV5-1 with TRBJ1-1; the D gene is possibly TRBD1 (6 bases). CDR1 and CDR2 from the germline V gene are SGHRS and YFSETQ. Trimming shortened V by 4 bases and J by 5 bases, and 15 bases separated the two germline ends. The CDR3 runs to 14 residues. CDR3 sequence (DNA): TGCGCCAGCAGCCTGAGGGGGGGCCGGACTGAAGCTTTCTTT. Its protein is CASSLRGGRTEAFF.